This entry features one TCR beta chain sequence. Its target is not known. TCR beta CDR3 region amplification was performed from RNA transcripts. First-round RT-PCR targeting the TCR CDR3 was performed with the HTBI primer set. MiXCR was run by TCRdb on the multiplex PCR reads, yielding one entry per CDR3 protein. The sample includes some 760,000 distinct CDR3 sequences, 12% to 15% of them seen just once. A lack of ophthalmopathy progression within 18 months defined stable Graves' hyperthyroidism. Per germline, CDR1 MNHEY and CDR2 SMNVEV (reference sequence). The V gene lost 4 bases and the J gene lost 7 bases, with 20 bases spanning the gap. CDR3 length: 15 residues. The data were obtained in a study of T cells in Graves' hyperthyroidism and ophthalmopathy. Overall study findings and caveats: Ophthalmopathy, which appeared later, was predicted by the model a median around 6.5 months before onset.

This receptor was identified in a woman in her late teens or twenties with Graves' hyperthyroidism. Sample: blood. This chain links TRBV27 with TRBJ2-7, with D possibly matching TRBD2 (6 bases). The CDR3 is CASSYGQRPGREQYF. CDR3 sequence (DNA): TGTGCCAGCAGTTACGGGCAGCGTCCGGGGAGGGAGCAGTACTTC.